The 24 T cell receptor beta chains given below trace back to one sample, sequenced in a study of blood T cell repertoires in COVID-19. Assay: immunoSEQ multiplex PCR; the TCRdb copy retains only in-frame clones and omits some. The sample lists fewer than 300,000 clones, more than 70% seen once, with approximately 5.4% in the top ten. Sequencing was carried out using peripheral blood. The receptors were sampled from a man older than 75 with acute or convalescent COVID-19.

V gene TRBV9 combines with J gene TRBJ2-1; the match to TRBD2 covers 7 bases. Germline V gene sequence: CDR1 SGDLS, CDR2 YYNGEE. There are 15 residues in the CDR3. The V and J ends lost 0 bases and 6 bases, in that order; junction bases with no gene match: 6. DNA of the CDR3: TGTGCCAGCAGCGTAGGGGGAGGACTAGTCAATGAGCAGTTCTTC. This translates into CASSVGGGLVNEQFF. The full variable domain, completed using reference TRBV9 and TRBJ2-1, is DSGVTQTPKHLITATGQRVTLRCSPRSGDLSVYWYQQSLDQGLQFLIQYYNGEERAKGNILERFSAQQFPDLHSELNLSSLELGDSALYFCASSVGGGLVNEQFFGPGTRLTVL.

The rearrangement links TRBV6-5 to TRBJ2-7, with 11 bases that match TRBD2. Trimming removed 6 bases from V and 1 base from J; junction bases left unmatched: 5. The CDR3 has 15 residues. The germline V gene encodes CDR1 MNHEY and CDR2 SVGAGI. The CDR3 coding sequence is TGTGCCAGCAGCCAAACTAGCGGGGGATCCTACGAGCAGTACTTC. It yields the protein CASSQTSGGSYEQYF.

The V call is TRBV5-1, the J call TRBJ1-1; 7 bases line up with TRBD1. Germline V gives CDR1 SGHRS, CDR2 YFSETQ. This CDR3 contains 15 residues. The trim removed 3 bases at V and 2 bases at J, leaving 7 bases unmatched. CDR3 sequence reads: CASSSRQGGNTEAFF. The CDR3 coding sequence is TGCGCCAGCAGCTCGAGACAGGGAGGCAACACTGAAGCTTTCTTT.

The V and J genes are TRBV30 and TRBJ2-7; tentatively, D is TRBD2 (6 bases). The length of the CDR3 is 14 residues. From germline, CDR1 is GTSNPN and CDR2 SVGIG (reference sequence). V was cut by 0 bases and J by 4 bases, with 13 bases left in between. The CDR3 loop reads CAWSVGGVGYEQYF. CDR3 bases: TGTGCCTGGAGTGTAGGAGGGGTTGGGTACGAGCAGTACTTC.

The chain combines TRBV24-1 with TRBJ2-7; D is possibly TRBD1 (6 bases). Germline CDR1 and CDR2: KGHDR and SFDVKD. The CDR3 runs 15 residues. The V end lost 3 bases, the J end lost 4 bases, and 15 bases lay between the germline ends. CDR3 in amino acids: CATSDTGRGGYEQYF. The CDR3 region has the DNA TGTGCCACCAGTGATACAGGCAGGGGTGGATACGAGCAGTACTTC.

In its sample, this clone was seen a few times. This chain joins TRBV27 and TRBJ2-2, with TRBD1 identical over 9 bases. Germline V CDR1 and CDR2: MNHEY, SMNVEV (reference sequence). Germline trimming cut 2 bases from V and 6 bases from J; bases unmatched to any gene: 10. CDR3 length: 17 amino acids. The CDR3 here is CASSLPPGQGFSGELFF. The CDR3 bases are TGTGCCAGCAGTTTACCCCCGGGACAGGGATTCTCCGGGGAGCTGTTTTTT.

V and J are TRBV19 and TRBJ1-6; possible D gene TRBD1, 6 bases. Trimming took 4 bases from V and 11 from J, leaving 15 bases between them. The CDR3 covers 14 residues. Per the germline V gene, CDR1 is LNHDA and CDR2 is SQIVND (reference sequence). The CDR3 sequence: CASSTLAGETPLHF. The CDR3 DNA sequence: TGTGCCAGTAGTACTTTGGCAGGGGAAACACCCCTCCACTTT. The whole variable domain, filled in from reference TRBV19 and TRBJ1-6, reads DGGITQSPKYLFRKEGQNVTLSCEQNLNHDAMYWYRQDPGQGLRLIYYSQIVNDFQKGDIAEGYSVSREKKESFPLTVTSAQKNPTAFYLCASSTLAGETPLHFGNGTRLTVT.

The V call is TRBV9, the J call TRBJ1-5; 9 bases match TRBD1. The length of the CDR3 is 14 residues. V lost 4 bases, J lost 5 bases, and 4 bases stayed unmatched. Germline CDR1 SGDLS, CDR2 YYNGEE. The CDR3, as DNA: TGTGCCAGCAGCCCCCGGACAGGGGATCAGCCCCAGCATTTT. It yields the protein CASSPRTGDQPQHF.

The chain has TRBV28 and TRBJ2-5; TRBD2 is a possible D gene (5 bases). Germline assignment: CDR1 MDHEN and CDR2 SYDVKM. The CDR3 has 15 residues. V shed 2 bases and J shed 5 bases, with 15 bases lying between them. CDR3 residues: CASSLGLARRETQYF. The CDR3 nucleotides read TGTGCCAGCAGTTTAGGGCTAGCTAGGAGGGAGACCCAGTACTTC.

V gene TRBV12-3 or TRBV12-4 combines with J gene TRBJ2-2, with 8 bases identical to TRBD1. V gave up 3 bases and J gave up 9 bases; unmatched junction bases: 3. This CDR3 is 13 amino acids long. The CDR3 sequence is CASSLSGGRELFF. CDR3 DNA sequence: TGTGCCAGCAGTTTGTCAGGGGGCCGGGAGCTGTTTTTT.

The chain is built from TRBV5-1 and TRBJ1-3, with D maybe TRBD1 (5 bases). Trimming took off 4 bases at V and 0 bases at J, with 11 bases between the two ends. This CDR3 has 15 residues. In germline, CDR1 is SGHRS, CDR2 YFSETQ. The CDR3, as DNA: TGCGCCAGCAGCCAACAGGAGGGCTCTGGAAACACCATATATTTT. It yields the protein CASSQQEGSGNTIYF.

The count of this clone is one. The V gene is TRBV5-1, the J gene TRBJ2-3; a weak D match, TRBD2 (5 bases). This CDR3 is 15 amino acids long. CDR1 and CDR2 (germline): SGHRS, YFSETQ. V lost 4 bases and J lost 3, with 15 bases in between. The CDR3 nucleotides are TGCGCCAGCAGCCCAGAGGGCGAAAGGACAGATACGCAGTATTTT. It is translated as CASSPEGERTDTQYF.

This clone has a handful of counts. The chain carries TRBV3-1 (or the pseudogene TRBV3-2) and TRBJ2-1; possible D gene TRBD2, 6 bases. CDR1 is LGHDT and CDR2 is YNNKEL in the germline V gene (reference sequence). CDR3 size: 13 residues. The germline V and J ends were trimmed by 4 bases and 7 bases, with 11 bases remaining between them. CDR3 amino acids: CASSRLEGNEQFF. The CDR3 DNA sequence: TGTGCCAGCAGCCGACTAGAGGGAAATGAGCAGTTCTTC.

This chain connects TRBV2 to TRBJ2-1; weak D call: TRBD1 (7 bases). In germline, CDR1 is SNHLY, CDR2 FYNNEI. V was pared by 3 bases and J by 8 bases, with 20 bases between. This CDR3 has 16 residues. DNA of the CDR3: TGTGCCAGCAGTGAGAATTGGCAGGGGGGAATCGATGAGCAGTTCTTC. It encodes CASSENWQGGIDEQFF.

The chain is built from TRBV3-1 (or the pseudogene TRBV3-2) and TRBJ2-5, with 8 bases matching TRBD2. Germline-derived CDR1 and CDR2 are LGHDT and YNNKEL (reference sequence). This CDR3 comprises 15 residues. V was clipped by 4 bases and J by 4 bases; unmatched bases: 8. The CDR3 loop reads CASSLPPGGGETQYF. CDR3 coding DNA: TGTGCCAGCAGCCTCCCCCCCGGGGGGGGAGAGACCCAGTACTTC.

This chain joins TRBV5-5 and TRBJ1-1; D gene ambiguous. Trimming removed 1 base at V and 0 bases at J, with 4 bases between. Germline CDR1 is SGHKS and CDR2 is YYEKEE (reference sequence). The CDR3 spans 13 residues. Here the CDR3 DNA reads TGTGCCAGCAGCTTGATATTGAACACTGAAGCTTTCTTT. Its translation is CASSLILNTEAFF.

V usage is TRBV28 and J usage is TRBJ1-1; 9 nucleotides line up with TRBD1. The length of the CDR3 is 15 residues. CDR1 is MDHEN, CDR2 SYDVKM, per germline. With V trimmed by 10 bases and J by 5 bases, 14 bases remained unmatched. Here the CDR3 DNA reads TGTGCCACCAGCGGAACAGGGGGCAAGAGAACTGAAGCTTTCTTT. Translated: CATSGTGGKRTEAFF.

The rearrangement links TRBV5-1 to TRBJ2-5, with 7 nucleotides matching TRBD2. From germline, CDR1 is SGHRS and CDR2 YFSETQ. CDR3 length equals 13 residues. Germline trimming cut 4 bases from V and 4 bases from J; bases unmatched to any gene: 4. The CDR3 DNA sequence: TGCGCCAGCAGCAATGGCGGGGGAGAGACCCAGTACTTC. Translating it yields CASSNGGGETQYF.

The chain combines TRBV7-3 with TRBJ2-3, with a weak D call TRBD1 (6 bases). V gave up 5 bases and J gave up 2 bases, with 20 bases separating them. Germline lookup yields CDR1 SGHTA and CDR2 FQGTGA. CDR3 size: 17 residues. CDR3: CASSPQGTRSATDTQYF. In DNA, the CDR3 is TGTGCCAGCAGCCCGCAGGGGACACGGTCCGCCACAGATACGCAGTATTTT.

As DNA, the CDR3 is TGTGCCAGCTCAGTTCGAGCAGGGGATCGCGAGACCCAGTACTTC. Protein sequence: CASSVRAGDRETQYF. The chain recombines TRBV18 with TRBJ2-5, with D maybe TRBD1 (6 bases). The CDR3 is 15 residues long. Trimming left V 5 bases short and J 5 bases short, with 18 bases between. The germline CDR1 and CDR2 sequences are KGHSH and LQKENI. Based on the CDR3 plus reference TRBV18 and TRBJ2-5, the full variable domain is NAGVMQNPRHLVRRRGQEARLRCSPMKGHSHVYWYRQLPEEGLKFMVYLQKENIIDESGMPKERFSAEFPKEGPSILRIQQVVRGDSAAYFCASSVRAGDRETQYFGPGTRLLVL.

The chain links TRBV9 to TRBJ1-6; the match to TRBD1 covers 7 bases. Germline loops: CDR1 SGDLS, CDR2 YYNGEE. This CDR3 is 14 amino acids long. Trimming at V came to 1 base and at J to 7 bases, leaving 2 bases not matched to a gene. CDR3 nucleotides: TGTGCCAGCAGCGTACTACAGGGGAATTCACCCCTCCACTTT. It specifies CASSVLQGNSPLHF.

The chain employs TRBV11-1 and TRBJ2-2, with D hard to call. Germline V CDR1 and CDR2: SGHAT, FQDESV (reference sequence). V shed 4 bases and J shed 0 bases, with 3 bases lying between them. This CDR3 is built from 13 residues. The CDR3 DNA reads TGTGCCAGCAGCTCAACGAACACCGGGGAGCTGTTTTTT. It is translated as CASSSTNTGELFF. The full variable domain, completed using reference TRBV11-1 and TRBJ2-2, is EAEVAQSPRYKITEKSQAVAFWCDPISGHATLYWYRQILGQGPELLVQFQDESVVDDSQLPKDRFSAERLKGVDSTLKIQPAELGDSAMYLCASSSTNTGELFFGEGSRLTVL.

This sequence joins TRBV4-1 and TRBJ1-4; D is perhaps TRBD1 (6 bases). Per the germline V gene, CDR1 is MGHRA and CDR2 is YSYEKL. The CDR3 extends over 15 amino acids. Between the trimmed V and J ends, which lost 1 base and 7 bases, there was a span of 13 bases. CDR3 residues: CASSQVAGAGEKLFF. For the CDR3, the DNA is TGCGCCAGCAGCCAAGTGGCGGGGGCTGGTGAAAAACTGTTTTTT.

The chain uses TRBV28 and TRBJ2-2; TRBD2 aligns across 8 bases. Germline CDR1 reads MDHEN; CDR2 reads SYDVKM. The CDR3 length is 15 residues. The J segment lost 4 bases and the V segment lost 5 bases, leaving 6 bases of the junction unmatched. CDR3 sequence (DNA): TGTGCCAGCAGTCCGGGGGGGGACGTCACCGGGGAGCTGTTTTTT. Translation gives CASSPGGDVTGELFF.